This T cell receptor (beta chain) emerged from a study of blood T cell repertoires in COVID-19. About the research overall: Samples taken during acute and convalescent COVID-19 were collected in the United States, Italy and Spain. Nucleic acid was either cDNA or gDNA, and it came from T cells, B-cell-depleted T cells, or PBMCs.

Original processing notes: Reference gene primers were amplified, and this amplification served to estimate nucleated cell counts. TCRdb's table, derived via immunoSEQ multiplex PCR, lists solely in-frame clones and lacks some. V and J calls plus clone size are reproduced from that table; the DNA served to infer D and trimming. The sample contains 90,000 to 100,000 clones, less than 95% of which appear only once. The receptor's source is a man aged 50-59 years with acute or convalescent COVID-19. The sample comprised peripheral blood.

DNA of the CDR3: TGCAGTGTCGGAGGAGCGAACATTCAGTACTTC. It yields the protein CSVGGANIQYF. V gene TRBV20-1 combines with J gene TRBJ2-4; tentatively, D is TRBD2 (5 bases). The CDR3 totals 11 residues. With 7 bases removed from V and 7 bases from J, the gap between germline ends came to 11 bases. CDR1 DFQATT and CDR2 SNEGSKA come from the germline V gene (reference sequence).